This TCR beta chain was found in a study of CD8 T cells in ankylosing spondylitis. Study results and caveats: The disease-linked clones had a CD8+ phenotype and low blood frequencies. Enrichment of disease-linked clones was reportedly significant in matched ankylosing spondylitis synovial fluid. It appeared that ankylosing spondylitis blood was characterized by a TCR beta motif of under ten highly homologous variants.

V dropped 8 bases and J dropped 6; count of bases not matched to a gene: 4. This CDR3 spans 13 amino acids. Germline values: CDR1 MDHEN, CDR2 SYDVKM. It was by quantitative 5'-RACE with molecular barcodes that TCR beta libraries were made. TCRdb reprocessed the 5' RACE reads with MiXCR, giving one entry per CDR3 protein. In the table there are roughly 400,000 distinct CDR3 sequences, around 22% of which are singletons. Only a few counts were recorded for this clonotype. The antigen remains undetermined. V and J are TRBV28 and TRBJ2-7, with 13 bases aligning to TRBD2. Material: blood, either unsorted or a sorted T cell fraction (not recorded which). The TCR was taken from a male donor with ankylosing spondylitis. The CDR3 DNA follows: TGTGCCAGCCGGACTAGCGGGAGAAGCGAGCAGTACTTC. Its translation is CASRTSGRSEQYF.